The clone carrying this T cell receptor beta chain was seen more than once but under ten times. The germline CDR1 and CDR2 sequences are SGDLS and YYNGEE. This CDR3 has 15 amino acids. V was pared by 0 bases and J by 1 base, with 10 bases between. The source of the sample is a study of shared clonotypes between healthy human individuals. TCRdb's copy holds only in-frame clones and misses some; the assay was immunoSEQ multiplex PCR. Of 2.3 million or so clones listed, approximately 95% are singletons. Source material: naive CD4+ T cells from PBMCs. This sample's subset: CD45RA+ positively selected. This clonotype originated in a man between 18 and 35 years old in good health. Some clones in this sample may be carry-over from other donors' samples. V and J are TRBV9 and TRBJ1-1, with D unresolved. As DNA, the CDR3 is TGTGCCAGCAGCGTAGGTCTTGACCCGAACACTGAAGCTTTCTTT. This encodes CASSVGLDPNTEAFF. Drawing the rest from reference TRBV9 and TRBJ1-1, the complete variable domain is DSGVTQTPKHLITATGQRVTLRCSPRSGDLSVYWYQQSLDQGLQFLIQYYNGEERAKGNILERFSAQQFPDLHSELNLSSLELGDSALYFCASSVGLDPNTEAFFGQGTRLTVV.